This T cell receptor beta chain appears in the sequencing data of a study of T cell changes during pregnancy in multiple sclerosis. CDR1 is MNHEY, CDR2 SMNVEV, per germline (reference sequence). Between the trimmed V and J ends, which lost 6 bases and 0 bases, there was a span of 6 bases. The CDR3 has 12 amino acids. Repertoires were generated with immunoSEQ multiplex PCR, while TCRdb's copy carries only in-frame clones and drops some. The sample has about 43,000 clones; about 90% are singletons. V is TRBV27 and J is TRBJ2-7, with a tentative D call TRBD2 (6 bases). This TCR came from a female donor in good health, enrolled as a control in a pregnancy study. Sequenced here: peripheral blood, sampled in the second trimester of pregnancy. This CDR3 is CASSGGSYEQYF. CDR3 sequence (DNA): TGTGCCAGCAGCGGGGGCTCCTACGAGCAGTACTTC.